These T cell receptor beta chains were read from a single sample in a study of blood T cell repertoires in COVID-19. Only in-frame clones appear in the TCRdb table, and some are missing; sequencing was by immunoSEQ multiplex PCR. The sample lists over 250,000 clones; just over 90% were seen once. The sequencing sample was made of peripheral blood. These receptor sequences come from a woman aged 25 to 39 with COVID-19, enrolled during active disease. Each CDR3 is given with its conserved first and last residue. A D gene is named only where the DNA matches it firmly. A row's size may be missing; if present it is once, few, many or a size class.

clone size: .; J gene: TRBJ1-2; CDR3 length: 15; D gene: .; V gene: TRBV10-1; CDR3 protein: CASSESGTNIYGYTF; CDR3 DNA: TGCGCCAGCAGTGAGTCGGGGACAAATATCTATGGCTACACCTTC
clone size: few; J gene: TRBJ1-2; CDR3 length: 14; D gene: TRBD1; V gene: TRBV27; CDR3 protein: CASSLRQGAGGYTF; CDR3 DNA: TGTGCCAGCAGTCTGAGACAGGGGGCGGGAGGCTACACCTTC
clone size: .; J gene: TRBJ2-4; CDR3 length: 17; D gene: TRBD1; V gene: TRBV10-2; CDR3 protein: CASSETLGTGVKNIQYF; CDR3 DNA: TGCGCCAGCAGTGAGACTCTCGGGACAGGGGTTAAAAACATTCAGTACTTC
clone size: .; J gene: TRBJ1-1; CDR3 length: 13; D gene: .; V gene: TRBV19; CDR3 protein: CASTIRGNTEAFF; CDR3 DNA: TGTGCCAGTACCATTCGGGGGAACACTGAAGCTTTCTTT
clone size: .; J gene: TRBJ1-1; CDR3 length: 16; D gene: .; V gene: TRBV2; CDR3 protein: CASSDGIWGESTEAFF; CDR3 DNA: TGTGCCAGCAGTGACGGTATTTGGGGGGAGAGCACTGAAGCTTTCTTT
clone size: .; J gene: TRBJ2-7; CDR3 length: 12; D gene: TRBD1; V gene: TRBV6-5; CDR3 protein: CASRGQGGEQYF; CDR3 DNA: TGTGCCAGCAGAGGACAGGGGGGTGAGCAGTACTTC
clone size: once; J gene: TRBJ2-1; CDR3 length: 13; D gene: TRBD1; V gene: TRBV7-3; CDR3 protein: CASSPDRGNEQFF; CDR3 DNA: TGTGCCAGCAGCCCCGACAGGGGCAATGAGCAGTTCTTC
clone size: .; J gene: TRBJ2-2; CDR3 length: 13; D gene: TRBD2; V gene: TRBV12-3/TRBV12-4; CDR3 protein: CADGLVNTGELFF; CDR3 DNA: TGTGCCGACGGACTAGTCAACACCGGGGAGCTGTTTTTT
clone size: .; J gene: TRBJ2-1; CDR3 length: 14; D gene: .; V gene: TRBV27; CDR3 protein: CASSLSPGSNEQFF; CDR3 DNA: TGTGCCAGCAGTTTATCACCCGGGAGCAATGAGCAGTTCTTC
clone size: .; J gene: TRBJ2-3; CDR3 length: 16; D gene: TRBD1; V gene: TRBV27; CDR3 protein: CASSLRTGVFPDTQYF; CDR3 DNA: TGTGCCAGCAGCCTCAGGACAGGGGTTTTCCCAGATACGCAGTATTTT
clone size: .; J gene: TRBJ2-7; CDR3 length: 16; D gene: .; V gene: TRBV4-1; CDR3 protein: CASSQAWVADPYEQYF; CDR3 DNA: TGCGCCAGCAGCCAAGCGTGGGTAGCGGATCCTTACGAGCAGTACTTC
clone size: .; J gene: TRBJ2-7; CDR3 length: 13; D gene: TRBD1; V gene: TRBV18; CDR3 protein: CASSPGTAYEQYF; CDR3 DNA: TGTGCCAGCTCACCAGGGACAGCCTACGAGCAGTACTTC
clone size: few; J gene: TRBJ1-6; CDR3 length: 16; D gene: .; V gene: TRBV5-1; CDR3 protein: CASSLGSLQGNSPLHF; CDR3 DNA: TGCGCCAGCAGCTTGGGTTCTCTACAGGGAAATTCACCCCTCCACTTT
clone size: .; J gene: TRBJ1-5; CDR3 length: 16; D gene: TRBD1; V gene: TRBV28; CDR3 protein: CASSPRDRGRDQPQHF; CDR3 DNA: TGTGCCAGCAGTCCCAGGGACAGGGGGCGAGATCAGCCCCAGCATTTT
clone size: .; J gene: TRBJ1-1; CDR3 length: 15; D gene: TRBD1; V gene: TRBV4-1; CDR3 protein: CASSREGGVSTEAFF; CDR3 DNA: TGCGCCAGCAGCCGCGAAGGGGGCGTGAGCACTGAAGCTTTCTTT
clone size: .; J gene: TRBJ2-1; CDR3 length: 11; D gene: .; V gene: TRBV20-1; CDR3 protein: CSARVQDRQFF; CDR3 DNA: TGCAGTGCTAGAGTACAGGATAGGCAGTTCTTC
clone size: .; J gene: TRBJ1-6; CDR3 length: 15; D gene: .; V gene: TRBV7-3; CDR3 protein: CASSLQVSENSPLHF; CDR3 DNA: TGTGCCAGCAGCTTACAGGTTTCTGAAAATTCACCCCTCCACTTT
clone size: .; J gene: TRBJ2-7; CDR3 length: 19; D gene: TRBD1; V gene: TRBV19; CDR3 protein: CASSIGRAGGLDGAYEQYF; CDR3 DNA: TGTGCCAGTAGTATAGGAAGGGCAGGGGGCCTGGACGGGGCCTACGAGCAGTACTTC
clone size: .; J gene: TRBJ2-2; CDR3 length: 15; D gene: TRBD1; V gene: TRBV24-1; CDR3 protein: CATSDSGQGGGELFF; CDR3 DNA: TGTGCCACCAGTGATTCAGGACAGGGCGGCGGGGAGCTGTTTTTT
clone size: .; J gene: TRBJ2-7; CDR3 length: 15; D gene: TRBD1; V gene: TRBV28; CDR3 protein: CASSLTGGRTYEQYF; CDR3 DNA: TGTGCCAGCAGCCTCACAGGGGGGAGGACCTACGAGCAGTACTTC
clone size: .; J gene: TRBJ1-2; CDR3 length: 14; D gene: TRBD1; V gene: TRBV30; CDR3 protein: CAWSVQAGGYGYTF; CDR3 DNA: TGTGCCTGGAGTGTACAGGCAGGGGGGTATGGCTACACCTTC
clone size: .; J gene: TRBJ2-1; CDR3 length: 17; D gene: TRBD2; V gene: TRBV5-8; CDR3 protein: CASSPQTSGRPRDEQFF; CDR3 DNA: TGTGCCAGCAGCCCGCAGACTAGCGGGAGGCCCAGGGATGAGCAGTTCTTC
clone size: .; J gene: TRBJ2-7; CDR3 length: 12; D gene: .; V gene: TRBV10-2; CDR3 protein: CASSEMALEQYF; CDR3 DNA: TGCGCCAGCAGCGAGATGGCCCTCGAGCAGTACTTC
clone size: .; J gene: TRBJ1-5; CDR3 length: 15; D gene: .; V gene: TRBV19; CDR3 protein: CASIGVGRSNQPQHF; CDR3 DNA: TGTGCCAGTATCGGGGTGGGGAGGAGCAATCAGCCCCAGCATTTT
clone size: .; J gene: TRBJ2-2; CDR3 length: 14; D gene: TRBD1; V gene: TRBV19; CDR3 protein: CASGTEQNTGELFF; CDR3 DNA: TGTGCCAGTGGGACAGAACAGAACACCGGGGAGCTGTTTTTT
clone size: once; J gene: TRBJ1-4; CDR3 length: 13; D gene: .; V gene: TRBV6-2/TRBV6-3; CDR3 protein: CASSLIVNEKLFF; CDR3 DNA: TGTGCCAGCAGTTTAATCGTGAATGAAAAACTGTTTTTT
clone size: .; J gene: TRBJ1-1; CDR3 length: 17; D gene: .; V gene: TRBV10-3; CDR3 protein: CAISPSGVGGRNTEAFF; CDR3 DNA: TGTGCCATCAGTCCTTCAGGGGTGGGGGGGAGGAACACTGAAGCTTTCTTT
clone size: .; J gene: TRBJ1-2; CDR3 length: 13; D gene: TRBD1; V gene: TRBV28; CDR3 protein: CASKRQGYYGYTF; CDR3 DNA: TGTGCCAGCAAGAGACAGGGTTACTATGGCTACACCTTC
clone size: .; J gene: TRBJ1-4; CDR3 length: 14; D gene: .; V gene: TRBV7-9; CDR3 protein: CASSLQGEWEKLFF; CDR3 DNA: TGTGCCAGCAGCCTCCAGGGCGAGTGGGAAAAACTGTTTTTT
clone size: .; J gene: TRBJ2-7; CDR3 length: 17; D gene: TRBD1; V gene: TRBV11-2; CDR3 protein: CASSTAGGTGAFGEQYF; CDR3 DNA: TGTGCCAGCAGCACCGCAGGAGGGACAGGGGCATTTGGCGAGCAGTACTTC
clone size: few; J gene: TRBJ2-7; CDR3 length: 13; D gene: .; V gene: TRBV5-1; CDR3 protein: CASSPTSSYEQYF; CDR3 DNA: TGCGCCAGCAGCCCGACTAGTTCCTACGAGCAGTACTTC
clone size: .; J gene: TRBJ1-6; CDR3 length: 13; D gene: .; V gene: TRBV27; CDR3 protein: CASSFQGRSPLHF; CDR3 DNA: TGTGCCAGCAGTTTTCAGGGTCGATCACCCCTCCACTTT
clone size: .; J gene: TRBJ2-7; CDR3 length: 14; D gene: TRBD2; V gene: TRBV27; CDR3 protein: CASSPLAGAYEQYF; CDR3 DNA: TGTGCCAGCAGCCCTCTAGCGGGCGCCTACGAGCAGTACTTC
clone size: .; J gene: TRBJ2-2; CDR3 length: 12; D gene: TRBD2; V gene: TRBV19; CDR3 protein: CASSPGGGELFF; CDR3 DNA: TGTGCCAGTAGCCCGGGGGGCGGGGAGCTGTTTTTT
clone size: .; J gene: TRBJ2-2; CDR3 length: 17; D gene: TRBD2; V gene: TRBV3-1/TRBV3-2; CDR3 protein: CASSEVPRDYPAGELFF; CDR3 DNA: TGTGCCAGCAGCGAAGTCCCGCGGGACTACCCCGCCGGGGAGCTGTTTTTT